The clone carrying this T cell receptor beta chain appeared many times. The antigen is undetermined. Germline values: CDR1 SEHNR, CDR2 FQNEAQ (reference sequence). V shed 1 base and J 1 base; nucleotides not matched to a gene: 1. The CDR3 loop spans 15 amino acids. This sample was included in a study of identical twins. Regarding the study as a whole: For cord blood, abundant beta clonotypes had fewer insertions, unlike memory repertoires, which showed none.

Unique molecular identifiers were in the cDNA, with template-switch universal primer binding. TCRdb used MiXCR to reprocess the 5' RACE reads, holding one entry per CDR3 protein. The sample lists around 140,000 distinct CDR3 sequences, under 4.5% occurring once. Material: memory T cells sorted from blood. This TCR came from a man aged 18 to 30 in good health. The rearrangement joins TRBV7-9 to TRBJ1-3; 7 positions match TRBD1. CDR3 sequence reads: CASSLGQGSGNTIYF. CDR3 in DNA: TGTGCCAGCAGCTTAGGACAGGGATCTGGAAACACCATATATTTT.